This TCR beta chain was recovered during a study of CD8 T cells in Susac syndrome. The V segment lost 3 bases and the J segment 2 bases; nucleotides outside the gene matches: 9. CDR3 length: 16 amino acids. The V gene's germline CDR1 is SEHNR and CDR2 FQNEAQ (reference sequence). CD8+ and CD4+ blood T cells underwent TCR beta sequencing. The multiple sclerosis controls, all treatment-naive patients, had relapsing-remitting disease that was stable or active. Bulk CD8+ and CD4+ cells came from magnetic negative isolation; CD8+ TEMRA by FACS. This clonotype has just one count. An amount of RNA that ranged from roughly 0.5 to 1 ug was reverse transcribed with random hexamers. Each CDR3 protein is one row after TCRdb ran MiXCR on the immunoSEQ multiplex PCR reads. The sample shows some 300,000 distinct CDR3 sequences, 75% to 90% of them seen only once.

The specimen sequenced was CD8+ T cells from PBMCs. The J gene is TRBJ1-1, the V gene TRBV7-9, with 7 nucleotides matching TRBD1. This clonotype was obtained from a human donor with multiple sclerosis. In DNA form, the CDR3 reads TGTGCCAGCAGCTTGTCCCCCGGGACAGTCAACACTGAAGCTTTCTTT. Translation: CASSLSPGTVNTEAFF.